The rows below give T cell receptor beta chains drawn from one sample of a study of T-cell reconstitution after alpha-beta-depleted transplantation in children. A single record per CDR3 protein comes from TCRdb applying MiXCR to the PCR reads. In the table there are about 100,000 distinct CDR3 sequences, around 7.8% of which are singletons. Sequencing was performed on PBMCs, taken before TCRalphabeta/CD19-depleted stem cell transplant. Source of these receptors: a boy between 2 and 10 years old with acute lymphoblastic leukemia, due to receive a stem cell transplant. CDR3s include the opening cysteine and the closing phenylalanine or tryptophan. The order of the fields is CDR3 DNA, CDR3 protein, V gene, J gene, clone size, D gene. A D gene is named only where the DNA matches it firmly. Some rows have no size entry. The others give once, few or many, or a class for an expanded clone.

CDR3nt: TGTGCCAGCAGCCAATGGTTCGGCGACGACGACACTGAAGCTTTCTTT
CDR3aa: CASSQWFGDDDTEAFF
v_gene: TRBV4-2
j_gene: TRBJ1-1
abundance: many
d_gene: -

CDR3nt: TGTGCCAGCAGCCAGGTGGTGGCCTACGAGCAGTACTTC
CDR3aa: CASSQVVAYEQYF
v_gene: TRBV7-9
j_gene: TRBJ2-7
abundance: -
d_gene: -

CDR3nt: TGCAGCGTCCCCATGAACACTGAAGCTTTCTTT
CDR3aa: CSVPMNTEAFF
v_gene: TRBV29-1
j_gene: TRBJ1-1
abundance: few
d_gene: -

CDR3nt: TGCAGCGTGACCGGGACTTTTGGGGAGCTGTTTTTT
CDR3aa: CSVTGTFGELFF
v_gene: TRBV29-1
j_gene: TRBJ2-2
abundance: -
d_gene: -

CDR3nt: TGTGCCAGCAGCCAGTTGGGACAGGGAGCCGCAACTAATGAAAAACTGTTTTTT
CDR3aa: CASSQLGQGAATNEKLFF
v_gene: TRBV3-1
j_gene: TRBJ1-4
abundance: once
d_gene: TRBD1

CDR3nt: TGTGCCAGGGGGGGTAGCTCTGGGGCCAACGTCCTGACTTTC
CDR3aa: CARGGSSGANVLTF
v_gene: TRBV28
j_gene: TRBJ2-6
abundance: many
d_gene: -

CDR3nt: TGCAGTGCTCCCCGACTAGGAGCGAGGGAGACCCAGTACTTC
CDR3aa: CSAPRLGARETQYF
v_gene: TRBV20-1
j_gene: TRBJ2-5
abundance: few
d_gene: -

CDR3nt: TGCAGTGCTAGAGATCAGGGTTCGAATGAGCAGTTCTTC
CDR3aa: CSARDQGSNEQFF
v_gene: TRBV20-1
j_gene: TRBJ2-1
abundance: many
d_gene: -

CDR3nt: TGCAGTGCTACGCTTAGGGGGGGGTACCAAGAGACCCAGTACTTC
CDR3aa: CSATLRGGYQETQYF
v_gene: TRBV20-1
j_gene: TRBJ2-5
abundance: -
d_gene: -

CDR3nt: TGTGCCAGCAGAGCGACAGGGTATAACACTGAAGCTTTCTTT
CDR3aa: CASRATGYNTEAFF
v_gene: TRBV27
j_gene: TRBJ1-1
abundance: many
d_gene: TRBD1

CDR3nt: TGTGCCAGCAGCCAAGGGAGACAGCCGAACACTGAAGCTTTCTTT
CDR3aa: CASSQGRQPNTEAFF
v_gene: TRBV3-1
j_gene: TRBJ1-1
abundance: many
d_gene: -

CDR3nt: TGCGCCAGCAGCTTGCGGGACAGGGGACGCGGGGAACTGTTTTTT
CDR3aa: CASSLRDRGRGELFF
v_gene: TRBV5-1
j_gene: TRBJ1-4
abundance: many
d_gene: TRBD1

CDR3nt: TGTGCCAGCTACTCAGCGGGACTAGCGGGGTACTACGAGCAGTACTTC
CDR3aa: CASYSAGLAGYYEQYF
v_gene: TRBV9
j_gene: TRBJ2-7
abundance: many
d_gene: TRBD2

CDR3nt: TGTGCCAGCAGCCCAATGGGTGGCGCGCAGCCCCAGCATTTT
CDR3aa: CASSPMGGAQPQHF
v_gene: TRBV7-6
j_gene: TRBJ1-5
abundance: many
d_gene: -

CDR3nt: TGCGCCAGCAGCCAGGTTTACAGGGATACTGAAGCTTTCTTT
CDR3aa: CASSQVYRDTEAFF
v_gene: TRBV4-3
j_gene: TRBJ1-1
abundance: few
d_gene: -

CDR3nt: TGTGCCAGCAGCGGACGGACAGGGTTGAACACTGAAGCTTTCTTT
CDR3aa: CASSGRTGLNTEAFF
v_gene: TRBV9
j_gene: TRBJ1-1
abundance: few
d_gene: TRBD1

CDR3nt: TGCAGTGCTAGTGGCCAGCGGGGGGTCCAGTACTTC
CDR3aa: CSASGQRGVQYF
v_gene: TRBV20-1
j_gene: TRBJ2-5
abundance: few
d_gene: TRBD2

CDR3nt: TGTGCCAGCAGTGAAAGCGGTTGGAAAGAGACCCAGTACTTC
CDR3aa: CASSESGWKETQYF
v_gene: TRBV25-1
j_gene: TRBJ2-5
abundance: many
d_gene: -

CDR3nt: TGCAGTGCTAATGAGCAGTTTTTC
CDR3aa: CSANEQFF
v_gene: TRBV20-1
j_gene: TRBJ2-1
abundance: few
d_gene: -

CDR3nt: TGCGCCAGCAGCCATGGCAGGGGATACGAGCAGTACTTC
CDR3aa: CASSHGRGYEQYF
v_gene: TRBV4-3
j_gene: TRBJ2-7
abundance: few
d_gene: -

CDR3nt: TGTGCCAGCACCAGGGACGGTCGGTTCTACGAGCAGTACTTC
CDR3aa: CASTRDGRFYEQYF
v_gene: TRBV12-3/TRBV12-4
j_gene: TRBJ2-7
abundance: many
d_gene: -

CDR3nt: TGTGCCAGCTCGGGGGGAACGAGCTCCTACAATGAGCAGTTCTTC
CDR3aa: CASSGGTSSYNEQFF
v_gene: TRBV6-4
j_gene: TRBJ2-1
abundance: -
d_gene: TRBD2

CDR3nt: TGTGCCAGCAGTCTACGTCTCGGGACAGGGATAATCGAGCAGTACTTC
CDR3aa: CASSLRLGTGIIEQYF
v_gene: TRBV7-9
j_gene: TRBJ2-7
abundance: -
d_gene: TRBD1

CDR3nt: TGTGCCAGCAGTCCCCCTGGCCTCTCCTACGAGCAGTACTTC
CDR3aa: CASSPPGLSYEQYF
v_gene: TRBV27
j_gene: TRBJ2-7
abundance: few
d_gene: -

CDR3nt: TGTGCCAGCAGCTGGACAGTTAATAACAATGAGCAGTTCTTC
CDR3aa: CASSWTVNNNEQFF
v_gene: TRBV12-3/TRBV12-4
j_gene: TRBJ2-1
abundance: -
d_gene: -

CDR3nt: TGTGCCACCAGCCAGGGGGGTCAGGGAGGCGAGCAGTACTTC
CDR3aa: CATSQGGQGGEQYF
v_gene: TRBV15
j_gene: TRBJ2-7
abundance: -
d_gene: -

CDR3nt: TGTGCCAGCAGCAGGACGTATGGCTACACCTTC
CDR3aa: CASSRTYGYTF
v_gene: TRBV5-6
j_gene: TRBJ1-2
abundance: many
d_gene: -

CDR3nt: TGTGCCACCAGTGATTTGGGGACAGGGGGCGCAGATACGCAGTATTTT
CDR3aa: CATSDLGTGGADTQYF
v_gene: TRBV24-1
j_gene: TRBJ2-3
abundance: -
d_gene: TRBD1

CDR3nt: TGTGCCAGCAGTCGCACCGGGGCAGCTAATGAAAAACTGTTTTTT
CDR3aa: CASSRTGAANEKLFF
v_gene: TRBV27
j_gene: TRBJ1-4
abundance: few
d_gene: -